This T cell receptor beta chain was profiled in a study of long-term antiretroviral therapy in people with HIV. Sequencing used immunoSEQ v3.0 at survey level. The data were produced by immunoSEQ multiplex PCR, yet TCRdb's version contains in-frame clones alone and is incomplete. Of tens of thousands of clones listed, roughly 85% are singletons. Per germline, CDR1 MNHEY and CDR2 SMNVEV (reference sequence). The CDR3 has 18 residues. The V gene lost 5 bases and the J gene lost 2 bases, with 22 bases spanning the gap. The J gene is TRBJ1-5, the V gene TRBV27; perhaps TRBD1 as D (5 bases). Sequenced material: unsorted PBMCs, taken about 3.3 years after starting antiretroviral therapy. The receptor was derived from a young man with HIV. The CDR3 DNA is TGTGCCAGCAGTCCCTACGCGGGACTTTGGGGAGGCAATCAGCCCCAGCATTTT. Encoded protein: CASSPYAGLWGGNQPQHF.